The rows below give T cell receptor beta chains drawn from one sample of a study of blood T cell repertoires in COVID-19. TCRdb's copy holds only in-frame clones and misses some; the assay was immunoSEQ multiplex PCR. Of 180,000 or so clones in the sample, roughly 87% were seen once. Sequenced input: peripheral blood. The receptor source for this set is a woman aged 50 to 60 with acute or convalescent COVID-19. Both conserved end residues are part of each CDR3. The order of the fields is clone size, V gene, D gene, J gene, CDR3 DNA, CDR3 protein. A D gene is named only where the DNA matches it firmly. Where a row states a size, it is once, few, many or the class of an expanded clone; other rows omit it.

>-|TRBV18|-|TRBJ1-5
TGTGCCAGCTCACCAACAGACCGGGGGCCCCAGCATTTT
CASSPTDRGPQHF
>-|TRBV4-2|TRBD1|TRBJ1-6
TGTGCCAGCAGCCTCGGACAGGGAAACAATTCACCCCTCCACTTT
CASSLGQGNNSPLHF
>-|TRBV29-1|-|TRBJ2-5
TGCAGCGTTGAAGGATCGACCCAGAAACAGGGCGCGCGAGAGACCCAGTACTTC
CSVEGSTQKQGARETQYF
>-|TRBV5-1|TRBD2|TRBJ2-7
TGCGCCAGCAAAGGACTAGCGGGGAACTACGAGCAGTACTTC
CASKGLAGNYEQYF
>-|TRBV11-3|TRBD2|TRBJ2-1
TGTGCCAGCAGCAGGAGGGGGGCGGGACTAGACTACAATGAGCAGTTCTTC
CASSRRGAGLDYNEQFF
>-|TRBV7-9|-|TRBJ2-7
TGTGCCAGCAGCTTGACGGAGTGGCTCGAGCAGTACTTC
CASSLTEWLEQYF
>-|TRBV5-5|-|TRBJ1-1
TGTGCCAGCAGCTGGCGCAGGGTCACTGAAGCTTTCTTT
CASSWRRVTEAFF
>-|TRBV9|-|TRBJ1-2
TGTGCCAGCAGCGTAGTGGGACAAGCTTATGGCTACACCTTC
CASSVVGQAYGYTF
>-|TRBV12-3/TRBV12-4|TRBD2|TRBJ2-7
TGTGCCAGCATACACGGGAGGGCCGGCGAGCAGTACTTC
CASIHGRAGEQYF
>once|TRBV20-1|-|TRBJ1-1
TGCTGTGCTAGTGTGAGGAACACTGAAGCTTTCTTT
CCASVRNTEAFF
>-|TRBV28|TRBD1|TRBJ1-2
TGTGCCAGCGGGGACAGGGCTAATGGCTACACCTTC
CASGDRANGYTF
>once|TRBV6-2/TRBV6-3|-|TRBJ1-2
TGTGCCAGCAGTTACTCGGCAGGGATTAACTATGGCTACACCTTC
CASSYSAGINYGYTF
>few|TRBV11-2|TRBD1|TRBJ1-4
TGTGCCAGCAGCTCCGGGACAGGCTTTGAAAAACTGTTTTTT
CASSSGTGFEKLFF
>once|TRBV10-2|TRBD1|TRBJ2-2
TGCGCCAGCAATGGGGCAGGGGGCACCGGGGAGCTGTTTTTT
CASNGAGGTGELFF
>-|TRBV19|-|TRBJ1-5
TGTGCCAGTAGTGGGACTGGGGGTCAGCCCCAGCATTTT
CASSGTGGQPQHF
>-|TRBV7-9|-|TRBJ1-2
TGTGCCAGCAGCCCCCTGGAGGGGTCACCCGCTCGAAACTATGGAGGCTACACCTTC
CASSPLEGSPARNYGGYTF